In its sample, the clone carrying this T cell receptor beta chain was seen a few times. What it binds is unknown. The sample belongs to a study of T cells in localized non-small cell lung cancer. Clones were read by immunoSEQ multiplex PCR, and TCRdb kept only the in-frame ones, dropping some. In the table there are 1,700 or so clones, 24% of which are singletons. Notes on the study in general: Uninvolved adjacent lung showed peak T cell clonality, exceeding tumor. Because sequencing included only one region (of the tumor), heterogeneity remains possible. Appearing in adjacent lung were a median about 59 of the top 100 tumor clones.

Deletions cut 5 bases from V and 0 bases from J, with 11 bases between. CDR1 and CDR2 (germline): SGHNT, YENEEA. CDR3 length: 16 amino acids. This receptor was obtained from a male donor at least 60 years old with stage II lung adenocarcinoma. Here the sequenced sample was lung tumor tissue, taken before any cancer treatment. J is TRBJ1-6 and V is TRBV11-3; the D is unclear. The CDR3 sequence is CASSLLSGSYNSPLHF. The CDR3 nucleotides read TGTGCCAGCAGCCTGCTATCGGGCTCCTATAATTCACCCCTCCACTTT. Together with reference TRBV11-3 and TRBJ1-6, the CDR3 gives the full variable domain: EAGVVQSPRYKIIEKKQPVAFWCNPISGHNTLYWYLQNLGQGPELLIRYENEEAVDDSQLPKDRFSAERLKGVDSTLKIQPAELGDSAVYLCASSLLSGSYNSPLHFGNGTRLTVT.